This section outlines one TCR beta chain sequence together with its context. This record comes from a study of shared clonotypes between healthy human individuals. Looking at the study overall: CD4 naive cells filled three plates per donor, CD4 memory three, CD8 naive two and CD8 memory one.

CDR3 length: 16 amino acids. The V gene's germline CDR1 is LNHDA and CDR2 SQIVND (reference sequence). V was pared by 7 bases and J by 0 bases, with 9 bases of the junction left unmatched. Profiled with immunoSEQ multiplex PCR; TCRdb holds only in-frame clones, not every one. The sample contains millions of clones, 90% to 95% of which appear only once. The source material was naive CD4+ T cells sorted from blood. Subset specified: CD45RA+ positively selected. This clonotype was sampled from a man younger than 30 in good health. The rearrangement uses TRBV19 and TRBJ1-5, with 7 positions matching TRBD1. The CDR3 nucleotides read TGTGCCAGTACCCAGAAGGGGGCTTATAGCAATCAGCCCCAGCATTTT. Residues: CASTQKGAYSNQPQHF.